This TCR beta chain was observed in a study of tumor-infiltrating lymphocytes in primary liver carcinoma (dated by TCRdb to about 2017). For the study in its entirety: Hepatocellular carcinoma (four) or combined HCC and intrahepatic cholangiocarcinoma (one) was present in the five patients, who were three men and two women aged 30 to 69 years. The five patients had tumors of stage T1-T3 N0M0, with maximum diameters ranging from about 4.2 to 11 cm. Roughly 3.65 to 8 million productive TCRbeta reads were obtained per sample, and no significant difference in read depth was found between tissue types. TCRbeta repertoire sequencing, expression microarrays and whole-exome sequencing were combined in the study across five regions of each liver tumor, with adjacent normal tissue and blood also included. A total of approximately 35 specimens from 5 patients underwent TCRbeta repertoire sequencing, comprising 25 tumor regions, 5 adjacent noncancerous liver tissues and 5 peripheral blood samples. To link TCRbeta repertoire diversity with the local molecular phenotype, the 25 tumor region samples were profiled using Agilent mRNA microarrays. Repertoires from technical replicates were highly reproducible, with mean shared-clone rates roughly 0.87 and correlation coefficients above 0.98.

General findings and caveats noted by the study authors: Compared with blood, tumors had a significantly larger share of the repertoire taken up by the top 250 clones (p = 0.039). With just 4 to 6 patients in the study, the authors point out that the findings should be validated in a larger study. Since the samples were bulk and unsorted, there was no way to compare CD4+ and CD8+ T cell repertoires. Because only the TCR beta chain was sequenced and unpaired alpha chains were not captured, true repertoire diversity is likely underestimated. Just about 8-24% of top clones turned up in all five regions of a tumor, which suggests spatial heterogeneity among tumor-infiltrating T cells. Pairs of tumor regions showed greater repertoire overlap (mean around 36%) than tumor-adjacent pairs (roughly 17%) or tumor-blood pairs (approximately 15%), which is consistent with antigen-driven expansion.

The CDR3 starts with the cysteine, ends with the phenylalanine, and has 15 residues. This entry keeps only the CDR3 DNA: 45 bases, framed from base 1. In this sample, this clonotype turned up once. Its binding antigen is unknown. One end of the junction fails to match germline, which may point to a read error. Starting from approximately 0.5 ug total RNA, TCRbeta-specific cDNA was produced by reverse transcription with a constant-region primer and ProtoScript II reverse transcriptase. Three nested multiplex PCR rounds, following a slightly modified ARM-PCR procedure, were used to build the TCRbeta libraries. The first two PCR rounds used multiplex TRBV1-TRBV30 forward primers with a Cbeta reverse primer, each for about 10 cycles. A final 25-cycle PCR with Deep VentR polymerase added sample barcodes and Illumina adapters. Before sequencing, amplicons between 200 and 500 bp were purified from gel using a QIAquick gel extraction kit. An Illumina HiSeq 2500 was used to sequence the TCRbeta amplicons with 250-bp paired-end reads. The paper's data handling went like this. Reads were quality-trimmed with Trimmomatic v0.33, and paired reads were merged with FLASH v1.2.11 to recover full CDR3 sequences. V, D and J germline segments were assigned to the rearranged TCRbeta sequences by MiGEC v1.2.1b. Clonotype statistics and Shannon-Wiener diversity indices were computed with VDJtools v1.0.0. Except for diversity analysis, only each sample's 250 most abundant clonotypes were used in subsequent analyses to reduce sampling bias. TCRdb cleaned the public reads at Q25 with fastp, built clones with MiXCR and kept in-frame beta chains. All rows with the same CDR3 protein become a single entry with the most common DNA and genes. These V and J calls derive from TCRdb rather than the authors' analysis. For this sample the table gives tens of thousands of distinct CDR3 sequences, of which around 77% were detected only once. The ten most abundant clones make up more than 30% of the sample.

Total RNA and DNA were co-extracted from around 18-30 mg of bulk tissue with the AllPrep DNA/RNA mini kit, without cell sorting. Between November 2015 and early 2016, roughly 5 patients in China with histopathologically diagnosed primary liver carcinoma had their tumors surgically resected. Chronic HBV infection was present in the patients, and the patients were treatment-naive at sampling. Five spatially separated regions were sampled per tumor: superior, inferior, left-lateral and right-lateral poles, plus the tumor centre. According to histology, viable tumor cells made up more than 85% of every tumor sample. Pieces of fresh tumor and adjacent tissue were cut in half, with one half kept in RNAlater at -80 degrees C and the other half sent for histology.

Sequencing was performed on liver tumor tissue from sampling region 5. The label giving this sample's cell subset or site can be read as: tumor region T5, tumor centre. The chain is encoded by TRBV12-3 or TRBV12-4 joined to TRBJ2-2; TRBD1 could be the D gene, as 6 bases match. The clonotype originates from a woman in her twenties or thirties with primary liver carcinoma and hepatitis B virus infection. The CDR3 is CANRAWDTNTGELFF. The bases are TGTGCCAACCGGGCGTGGGACACGAACACCGGGGAGCTATTTTTT.